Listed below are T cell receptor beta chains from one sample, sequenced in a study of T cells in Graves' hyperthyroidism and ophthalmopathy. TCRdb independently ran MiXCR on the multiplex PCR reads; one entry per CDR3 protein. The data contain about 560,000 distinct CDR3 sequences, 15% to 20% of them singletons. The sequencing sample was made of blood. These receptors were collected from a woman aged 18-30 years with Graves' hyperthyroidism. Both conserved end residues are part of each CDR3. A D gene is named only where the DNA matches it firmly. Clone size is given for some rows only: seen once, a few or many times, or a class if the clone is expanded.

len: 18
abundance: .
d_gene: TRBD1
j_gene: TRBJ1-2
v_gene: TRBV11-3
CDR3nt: TGTGCCAGCAGTCGAGGAGCCGGGACAGGGGGTTTTATGTATGGCTACACCTTC
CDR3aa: CASSRGAGTGGFMYGYTF

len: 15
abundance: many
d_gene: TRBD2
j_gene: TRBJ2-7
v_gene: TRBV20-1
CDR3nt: TGCAGTGCTAGGGGTCTAGCGGGAGAAAGGTACGAGCAGTACTTC
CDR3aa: CSARGLAGERYEQYF

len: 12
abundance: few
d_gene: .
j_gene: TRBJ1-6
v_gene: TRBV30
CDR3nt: TGTGCCTGGAATCCGGGAAACAAGCCCCTCCACTTT
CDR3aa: CAWNPGNKPLHF

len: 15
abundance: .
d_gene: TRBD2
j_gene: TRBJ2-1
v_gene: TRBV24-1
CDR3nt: TGTGCCACCAGTGATTTGAGGACTAGCTCCAATGAGCAGTTCTTC
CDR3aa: CATSDLRTSSNEQFF

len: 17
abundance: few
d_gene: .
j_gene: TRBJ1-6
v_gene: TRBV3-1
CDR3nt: TGTGCCAGCAGCCAAACCCCCCTGGATTCTGTGAATTCACCCCTCCACTTT
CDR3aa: CASSQTPLDSVNSPLHF

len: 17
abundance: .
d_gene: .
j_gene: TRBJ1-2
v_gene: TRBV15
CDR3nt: TGTGCCACCAGCAGAGATCGGACGGGGGCGAGGGGCTATGGCTACACCTTC
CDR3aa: CATSRDRTGARGYGYTF

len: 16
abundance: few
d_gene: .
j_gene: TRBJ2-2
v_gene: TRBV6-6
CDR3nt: TGTGCCAGCAGTTACTCGGCGGGGACCGCGACCGGGGAGCTGTTTTTT
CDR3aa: CASSYSAGTATGELFF

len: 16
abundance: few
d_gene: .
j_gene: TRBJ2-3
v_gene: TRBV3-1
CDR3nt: TGTGCCAGCAGCCAATTCTCCGGGATGGGCACAGATACGCAGTATTTT
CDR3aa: CASSQFSGMGTDTQYF

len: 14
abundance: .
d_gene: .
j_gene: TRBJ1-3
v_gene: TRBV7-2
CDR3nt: TGTGCCAGCAGCCGACAGAGCTCTGGAAACACCATATATTTT
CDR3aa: CASSRQSSGNTIYF

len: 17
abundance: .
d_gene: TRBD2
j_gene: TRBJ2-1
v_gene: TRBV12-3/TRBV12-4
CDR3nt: TGTGCCAGCAGCCGGGGACTAGCGGGGGGTTCCTACAATGAGCAGTTCTTC
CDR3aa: CASSRGLAGGSYNEQFF

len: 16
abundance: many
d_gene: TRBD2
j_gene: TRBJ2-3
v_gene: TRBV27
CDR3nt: TGTGCCAGCAGGCCCATTCGGGAGGGCCTCGGCGATACGCAGTATTTT
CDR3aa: CASRPIREGLGDTQYF

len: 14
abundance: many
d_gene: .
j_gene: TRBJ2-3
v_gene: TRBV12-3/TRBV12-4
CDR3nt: TGTGCCAGCAGTCCGGGGGAGGAGGGAGATACGCAGTATTTT
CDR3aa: CASSPGEEGDTQYF

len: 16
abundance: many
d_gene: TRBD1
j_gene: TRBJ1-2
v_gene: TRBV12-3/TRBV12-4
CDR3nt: TGTGCCAGCAGTTTCCTGGCGGGACAGCACAACTATGGCTACACCTTC
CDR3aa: CASSFLAGQHNYGYTF

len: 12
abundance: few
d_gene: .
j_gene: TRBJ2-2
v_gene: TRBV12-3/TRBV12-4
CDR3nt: TGTGCCACCGAGTCTGGGCCCGGGGAGCTGTTTTTT
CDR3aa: CATESGPGELFF

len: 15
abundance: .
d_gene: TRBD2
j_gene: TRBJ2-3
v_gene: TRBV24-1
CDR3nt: TGTGCCACCAGTGATTTCACCAGCGGGGGAGATACGCAGTATTTT
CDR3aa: CATSDFTSGGDTQYF

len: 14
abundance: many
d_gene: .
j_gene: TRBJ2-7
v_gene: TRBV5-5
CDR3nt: TGTGCCAGCAGCGGCAGGACCAACAACGACGAGCAGTACTTC
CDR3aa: CASSGRTNNDEQYF

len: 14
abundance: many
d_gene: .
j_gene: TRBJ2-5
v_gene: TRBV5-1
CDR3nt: TGTGCCAGCAGCTTCAGAGGGGTGGAAGAGACCCAGTACTTC
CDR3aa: CASSFRGVEETQYF

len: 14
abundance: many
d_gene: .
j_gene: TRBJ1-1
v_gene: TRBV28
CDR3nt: TGTGCCAGCAGTTGGCGGTTTTTGGGGACTGAAGCTTTCTTT
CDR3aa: CASSWRFLGTEAFF

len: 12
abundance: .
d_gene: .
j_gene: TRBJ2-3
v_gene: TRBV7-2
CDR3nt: TGTGCCAGCAGCCCATACTCAGATACGCAGTATTTT
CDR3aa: CASSPYSDTQYF

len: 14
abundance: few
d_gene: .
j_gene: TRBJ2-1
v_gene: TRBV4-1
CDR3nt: TGCGCCAGCAGCCAAGGCCTCGGTGGCTATGAGCAGTTCTTC
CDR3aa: CASSQGLGGYEQFF

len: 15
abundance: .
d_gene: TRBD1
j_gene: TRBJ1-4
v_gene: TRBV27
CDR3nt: TGTGCCAGCAGTTCCGACAGGGGGCTGGTTGAAAAACTGTTTTTT
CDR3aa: CASSSDRGLVEKLFF

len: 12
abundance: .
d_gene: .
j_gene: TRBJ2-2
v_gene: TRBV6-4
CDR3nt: TGTGCCACCTGGAGCGGAACCGGGGAGCTGTTTTTT
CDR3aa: CATWSGTGELFF

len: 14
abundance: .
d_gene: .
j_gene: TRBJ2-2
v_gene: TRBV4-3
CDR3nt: TGCGCCAGCAGCCAAGAGGGAACCGCCGGGGAGCTGTTTTTT
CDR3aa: CASSQEGTAGELFF

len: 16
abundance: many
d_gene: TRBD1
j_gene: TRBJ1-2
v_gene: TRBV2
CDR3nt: TGTGCCAGCAGCTTGGACCGAGACAGGGGTGGCTATGGCTACACCTTC
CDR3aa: CASSLDRDRGGYGYTF

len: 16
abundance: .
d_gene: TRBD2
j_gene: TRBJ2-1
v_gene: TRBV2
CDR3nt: TGTGCCAGCAGCCCCATAATGCGGGGGGAAGTGAGTGAGCAGTTCTTC
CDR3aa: CASSPIMRGEVSEQFF

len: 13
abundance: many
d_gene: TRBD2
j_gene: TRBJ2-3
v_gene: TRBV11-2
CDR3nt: TGTGCCAGCAAGGCTAGCGGGACAGATACGCAGTATTTT
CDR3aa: CASKASGTDTQYF

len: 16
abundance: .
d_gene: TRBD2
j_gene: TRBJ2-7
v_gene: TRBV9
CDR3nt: TGTGCCAGCAGCGGGGGACTAGCGGGAGGGCCGTACGAGCAGTACTTC
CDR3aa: CASSGGLAGGPYEQYF

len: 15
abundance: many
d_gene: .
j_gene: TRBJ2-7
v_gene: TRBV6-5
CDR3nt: TGTGCCAGCAGTTACTCATTAGGACAGTCCTACGAGCAGTACTTC
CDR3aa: CASSYSLGQSYEQYF

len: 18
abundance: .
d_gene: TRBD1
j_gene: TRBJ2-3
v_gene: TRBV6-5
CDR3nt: TGTGCCAGCAGTTCACCCTCCCCGACAGGGACGGGCACAGATACGCAGTATTTT
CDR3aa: CASSSPSPTGTGTDTQYF

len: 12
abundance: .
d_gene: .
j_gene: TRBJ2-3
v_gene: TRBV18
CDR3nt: TGTGCCAGCTCACCGTGGGGAGATACGCAGTATTTT
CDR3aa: CASSPWGDTQYF

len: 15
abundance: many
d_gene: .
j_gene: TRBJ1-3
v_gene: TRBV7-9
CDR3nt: TGTGCCAGCAGCGTTGGGGTCACCTCTGGAAACACCATATATTTT
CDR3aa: CASSVGVTSGNTIYF

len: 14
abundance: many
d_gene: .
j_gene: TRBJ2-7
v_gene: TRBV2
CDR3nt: TGTGCCAGCAGTTCCAGGCTAGGGCCCTACGAGCAGTACTTC
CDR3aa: CASSSRLGPYEQYF

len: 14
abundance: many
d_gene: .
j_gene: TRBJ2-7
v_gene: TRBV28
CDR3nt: TGTGCCAGCAGTCCACAGGGTTATGTCCGCGAGCAGTACTTC
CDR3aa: CASSPQGYVREQYF

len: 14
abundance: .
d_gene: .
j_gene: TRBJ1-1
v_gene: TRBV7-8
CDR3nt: TGTGCCAGCAGCTTAGGGGATATTCGCACTGAAGCTTTCTTT
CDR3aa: CASSLGDIRTEAFF

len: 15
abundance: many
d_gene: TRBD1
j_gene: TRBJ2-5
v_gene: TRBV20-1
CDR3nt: TGCAGTGCTACCGGACAGGGGACGGGGTGGGAGACCCAGTACTTC
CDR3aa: CSATGQGTGWETQYF

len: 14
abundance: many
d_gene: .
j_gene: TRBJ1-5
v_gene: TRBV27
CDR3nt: TGTGCCAGCAGTTTAGGGCGGGACATCACGCCCCAGCATTTT
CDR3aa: CASSLGRDITPQHF

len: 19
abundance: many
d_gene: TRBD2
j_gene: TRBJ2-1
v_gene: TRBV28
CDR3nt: TGTGCCAGCAGTTTATTTAGGGCTAGCGGGTCGAGCTCCTACAATGAGCAGTTCTTC
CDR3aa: CASSLFRASGSSSYNEQFF

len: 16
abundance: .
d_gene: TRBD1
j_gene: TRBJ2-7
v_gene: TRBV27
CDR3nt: TGTGCCAGCAGATCCACTCGGGACAGTCGATTAGCCGAGCAGTACTTC
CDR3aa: CASRSTRDSRLAEQYF

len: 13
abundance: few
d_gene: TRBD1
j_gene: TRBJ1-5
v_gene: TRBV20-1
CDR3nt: TGCAGTGCTGGGACAGGGGGCCTTCAGCCCCAGCATTTT
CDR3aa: CSAGTGGLQPQHF

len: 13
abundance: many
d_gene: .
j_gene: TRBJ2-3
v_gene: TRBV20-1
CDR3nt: TGCAGTGTGGGCAGGGGAGGTACAGATACGCAGTATTTT
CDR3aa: CSVGRGGTDTQYF